This is a list of T cell receptor beta chains from one sample in a study of blood T cell repertoires in COVID-19. Sequencing was performed with immunoSEQ multiplex PCR; in TCRdb, only in-frame clones are kept and a portion is missing. Of roughly 150,000 clones in the sample, around nine tenths were seen once. The sequenced material came from peripheral blood. The receptors originated from a man in his sixties with active or convalescent COVID-19. The CDR3 runs from the conserved cysteine through the conserved F or W. Fields, in order: CDR3 DNA, CDR3 protein, clone size, D gene, J gene, V gene. The D gene is left open where the match is weak. The size field is filled for only some rows; it gives once, few, many or a size class.

CDR3nt: TGTGCCATCAGTGAGTTCTACACTGAAGCTTTCTTT; CDR3aa: CAISEFYTEAFF; abundance: .; d_gene: .; j_gene: TRBJ1-1; v_gene: TRBV10-3
CDR3nt: TGTGCCAGCAGCTTCGGGGGGGCTATCACAGATACGCAGTATTTT; CDR3aa: CASSFGGAITDTQYF; abundance: .; d_gene: TRBD2; j_gene: TRBJ2-3; v_gene: TRBV5-6
CDR3nt: TGTGCCAGCAGTGAAGGGGGCGCCGCAGAGACCCAGTACTTC; CDR3aa: CASSEGGAAETQYF; abundance: once; d_gene: .; j_gene: TRBJ2-5; v_gene: TRBV6-1
CDR3nt: TGTGCCAGCTCACAAGAACAGACGGGAGGAGGCTACACCTTC; CDR3aa: CASSQEQTGGGYTF; abundance: .; d_gene: .; j_gene: TRBJ1-2; v_gene: TRBV18
CDR3nt: TGTGCTAGTGGTTTGGTTACCCCCTCGGGGGGAACCTACGAGCAGTACTTC; CDR3aa: CASGLVTPSGGTYEQYF; abundance: .; d_gene: TRBD2; j_gene: TRBJ2-7; v_gene: TRBV12-5
CDR3nt: TGTGCCAGCAGTTTCACAGGGGGCACTGGAAACACCATATATTTT; CDR3aa: CASSFTGGTGNTIYF; abundance: .; d_gene: TRBD1; j_gene: TRBJ1-3; v_gene: TRBV6-5
CDR3nt: TGCGCCAGCAGCTTAGCGGGGTACGGCAGAAATGAAAAACTGTTTTTT; CDR3aa: CASSLAGYGRNEKLFF; abundance: .; d_gene: .; j_gene: TRBJ1-4; v_gene: TRBV5-1
CDR3nt: TGTGCCAGTAGTATAGGACAGGCCTGGGATCAGCCCCAGCATTTT; CDR3aa: CASSIGQAWDQPQHF; abundance: .; d_gene: .; j_gene: TRBJ1-5; v_gene: TRBV19
CDR3nt: TGTGCCAGCAGCCGATGGACAGGAAGAAACACTGAAGCTTTCTTT; CDR3aa: CASSRWTGRNTEAFF; abundance: .; d_gene: TRBD1; j_gene: TRBJ1-1; v_gene: TRBV27
CDR3nt: TGCGCCAGCACCGAGACAGGGTACACTGAAGCTTTCTTT; CDR3aa: CASTETGYTEAFF; abundance: .; d_gene: TRBD1; j_gene: TRBJ1-1; v_gene: TRBV10-1
CDR3nt: TGTGCCAGCAGCCAAGTCCCACAAAACACCGGGGAGCTGTTTTTT; CDR3aa: CASSQVPQNTGELFF; abundance: .; d_gene: .; j_gene: TRBJ2-2; v_gene: TRBV3-1/TRBV3-2
CDR3nt: TGTGCCACCAGTGAGGGGACTAGCGGGAGGTCTTTACAGCAGTTCTTC; CDR3aa: CATSEGTSGRSLQQFF; abundance: .; d_gene: TRBD2; j_gene: TRBJ2-1; v_gene: TRBV24-1
CDR3nt: TGTGCCAGCAGACCCACCGGGGTGGGTAATGAAAAACTGTTTTTT; CDR3aa: CASRPTGVGNEKLFF; abundance: .; d_gene: .; j_gene: TRBJ1-4; v_gene: TRBV6-5
CDR3nt: TGTGCCAGCAGACCCGGACAGGGACCGATCCTATCACCCCTCCACTTT; CDR3aa: CASRPGQGPILSPLHF; abundance: .; d_gene: TRBD1; j_gene: TRBJ1-6; v_gene: TRBV6-6
CDR3nt: TGTGCCTGGAGGGGGACAGGCAGCTCCTACAATGAGCAGTTCTTC; CDR3aa: CAWRGTGSSYNEQFF; abundance: .; d_gene: TRBD1; j_gene: TRBJ2-1; v_gene: TRBV30
CDR3nt: TGTGCCAGCAGCTTAGGAGGGGGGGACAACTTAGGGCAGTACTTC; CDR3aa: CASSLGGGDNLGQYF; abundance: once; d_gene: .; j_gene: TRBJ2-7; v_gene: TRBV7-6
CDR3nt: TGTGCCAGTAGACCGACAGGGGCTGGAAACACCATATATTTT; CDR3aa: CASRPTGAGNTIYF; abundance: .; d_gene: TRBD1; j_gene: TRBJ1-3; v_gene: TRBV19
CDR3nt: TGTGCCAGCAGTCCAACCGGTTTCCCTAACTATGGCTACACCTTC; CDR3aa: CASSPTGFPNYGYTF; abundance: .; d_gene: .; j_gene: TRBJ1-2; v_gene: TRBV27
CDR3nt: TGTGCCAGCAGTACGGACAGGGGTCCTTCACCCCTCCACTTT; CDR3aa: CASSTDRGPSPLHF; abundance: .; d_gene: TRBD1; j_gene: TRBJ1-6; v_gene: TRBV2